What follows describes a single T cell receptor (beta chain). The sample originates from a study of shared T cell receptors in the human thymus. TCRdb's table, derived via immunoSEQ multiplex PCR, lists solely in-frame clones and lacks some. The sample carries about 660,000 clones, more than 75% recorded once. In germline, CDR1 is GTSNPN, CDR2 SVGIG (reference sequence). Trimming removed 2 bases from V and 4 bases from J, with 15 bases in between. The CDR3 runs to 15 residues. This sample also belongs to another study, concerning human thymus T cells. As that report states: Healthy Finnish infants undergoing corrective surgery for congenital heart defects were used as donors. During corrective heart surgery, resections were taken, and the thymus tissue came from them. What appeared biased in thymic and blood repertoires was the usage of V and J genes.

The TCR comes from a boy younger than two with a congenital heart defect. The J gene is TRBJ2-1, the V gene TRBV30; D is uncertain. The sample consisted of thymocytes. For the CDR3, the DNA is TGTGCCTGGAGTCTTCTGTGGGCAGAGTACAATGAGCAGTTCTTC. Translating it yields CAWSLLWAEYNEQFF.